This T cell receptor (beta chain) was identified in a study of blood T cell repertoires in COVID-19. Study information: T cells, B-cell-depleted T cells, or PBMCs supplied cDNA or gDNA.

Trimming left V 3 bases short and J 5 bases short, with 11 bases between. The CDR3 is 13 residues long. Authors' data handling: Using reference gene primer amplification, nucleated cell counts were estimated. Profiling relied on immunoSEQ multiplex PCR, and the TCRdb table lists in-frame clones only, not all of them. The V and J calls and clone size are taken from that table; D and trimming were inferred from the DNA. Seen here are 300,000 to 350,000 clones, around 85% observed once, and the top ten hold 4% to 5.5%. This study enrolled people aged about 18 to 95 from around 26 US geographic areas. The chain couples TRBV12-3 or TRBV12-4 to TRBJ2-7, with D possibly being TRBD2 (6 bases). The clonotype was recovered from a woman aged 35 to 49 with acute COVID-19. Input material: PBMCs or T cells enriched from blood (not recorded which). The CDR3 DNA follows: TGTGCCAGCAGTTTGGAGGGGCTGAACGAGCAGTACTTC. Amino acids: CASSLEGLNEQYF.